This T cell receptor (beta chain) was sequenced for a study of blood T cell repertoires in COVID-19. Study-level background: Samples came from the United States, Italy and Spain, spanning acute and convalescent COVID-19. T cells, B-cell-depleted T cells, or PBMCs provided the cDNA or gDNA that served as material.

Source study methods: Reference gene primer amplification gave nucleated cell count estimates. Sequencing was performed with immunoSEQ multiplex PCR; in TCRdb, only in-frame clones are kept and a portion is missing. The V and J calls and clone size come from that table; D and trimming were worked out from the DNA. The sample lists about 240,000 clones, roughly 80% occurring once. Germline V lookup: CDR1 SGHRS, CDR2 YFSETQ. V lost 4 bases, J lost 9 bases, and 16 bases stayed unmatched. The CDR3 is made up of 16 amino acids. This clonotype was obtained from a woman in her sixties with active or convalescent COVID-19. The sample consisted of peripheral blood. This sequence joins TRBV5-1 and TRBJ2-1, with TRBD2 identical over 7 bases. CDR3 sequence reads: CASSPRDSPREVEQFF. The CDR3, as DNA: TGCGCCAGCAGCCCCCGGGACTCCCCCCGGGAGGTTGAGCAGTTCTTC.